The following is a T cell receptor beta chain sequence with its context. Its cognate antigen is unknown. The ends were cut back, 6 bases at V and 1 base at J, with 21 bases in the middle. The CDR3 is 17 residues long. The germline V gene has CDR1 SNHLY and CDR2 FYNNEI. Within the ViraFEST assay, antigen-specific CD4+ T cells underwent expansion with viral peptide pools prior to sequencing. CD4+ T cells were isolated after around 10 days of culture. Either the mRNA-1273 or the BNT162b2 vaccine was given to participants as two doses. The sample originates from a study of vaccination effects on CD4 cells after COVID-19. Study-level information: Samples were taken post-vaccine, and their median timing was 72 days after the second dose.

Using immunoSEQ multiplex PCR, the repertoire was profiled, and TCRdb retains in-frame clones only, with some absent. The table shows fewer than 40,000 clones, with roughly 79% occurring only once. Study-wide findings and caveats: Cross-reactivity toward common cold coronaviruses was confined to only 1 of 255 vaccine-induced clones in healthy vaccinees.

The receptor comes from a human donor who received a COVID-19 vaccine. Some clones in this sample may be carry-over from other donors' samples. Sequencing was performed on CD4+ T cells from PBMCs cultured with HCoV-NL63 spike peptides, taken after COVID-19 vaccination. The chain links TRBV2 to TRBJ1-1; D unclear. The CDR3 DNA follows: TGTGCCAGCAGGTATGCGGGGTCGGTATATCAGAACACTGAAGCTTTCTTT. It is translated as CASRYAGSVYQNTEAFF. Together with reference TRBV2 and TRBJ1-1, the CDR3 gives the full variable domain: EPEVTQTPSHQVTQMGQEVILRCVPISNHLYFYWYRQILGQKVEFLVSFYNNEISEKSEIFDDQFSVERPDGSNFTLKIRSTKLEDSAMYFCASRYAGSVYQNTEAFFGQGTRLTVV.